A selection of T cell receptor beta chains follows, all from one sample in a study of blood T cell repertoires in COVID-19. Repertoires were generated with immunoSEQ multiplex PCR, while TCRdb's copy carries only in-frame clones and drops some. The repertoire holds a few hundred thousand clones, with around nine tenths as singletons. The sequenced sample consisted of PBMCs or T cells enriched from blood (not recorded which). These receptors were obtained from a woman between 18 and 29 years old who had been exposed to COVID-19. Each CDR3 is given with its conserved first and last residue. D genes are given only for firm matches. For some rows the clone size is stated as once, few or many, or as a class when expanded; others skip it.

d_call clone_size cdr3_length j_call v_call cdr3_aa cdr3_nt
TRBD1 - 14 TRBJ2-5 TRBV28 CASRRTGVWETQYF TGTGCCAGCAGAAGGACAGGGGTGTGGGAGACCCAGTACTTC
TRBD2 - 18 TRBJ2-1 TRBV6-4 CASSGTSGKLSSYNEQFF TGTGCCAGCAGCGGAACTAGCGGGAAACTTAGCTCCTACAATGAGCAGTTCTTC
TRBD1 - 15 TRBJ2-1 TRBV9 CASSPGQGYYNEQFF TGTGCCAGCAGCCCCGGACAGGGATACTACAATGAGCAGTTCTTC
TRBD2 - 14 TRBJ2-2 TRBV6-5 CASTGTSITGELFF TGTGCCAGCACCGGGACTAGCATCACCGGGGAGCTGTTTTTT
- - 16 TRBJ2-5 TRBV11-3 CASSRRGGDYQETQYF TGTGCCAGCAGCCGAAGGGGGGGGGACTACCAGGAGACCCAGTACTTC
- few 15 TRBJ2-3 TRBV7-2 CASSLWAESTDTQYF TGTGCCAGCAGCTTATGGGCCGAGAGCACAGATACGCAGTATTTT
TRBD2 once 17 TRBJ2-7 TRBV7-6 CASSLVTSGELSCEQYF TGTGCCAGCAGCTTAGTGACTAGCGGGGAACTCTCGTGCGAGCAGTACTTC
TRBD2 once 16 TRBJ2-7 TRBV5-1 CASAPGAGGNTYEQYF TGCGCCAGCGCCCCCGGAGCGGGAGGTAACACCTACGAGCAGTACTTC
TRBD2 - 16 TRBJ2-1 TRBV3-1/TRBV3-2 CASSHRAGGPSGEQFF TGTGCCAGCAGCCACCGAGCGGGAGGGCCCTCTGGTGAGCAGTTCTTC
- - 12 TRBJ2-5 TRBV15 CATSREGETQYF TGTGCCACCAGCAGGGAGGGGGAGACCCAGTACTTC
TRBD1 - 14 TRBJ2-7 TRBV5-1 CASSWGTGPYEQYF TGCGCCAGCAGCTGGGGGACAGGCCCCTACGAGCAGTACTTC
- - 15 TRBJ2-2 TRBV5-1 CASSTPRADTGELFF TGCGCCAGCAGCACCCCCAGGGCCGACACCGGGGAGCTGTTTTTT
- - 13 TRBJ1-2 TRBV12-3/TRBV12-4 CASSSYRDYGYTF TGTGCCAGCAGTTCTTACAGGGACTATGGCTACACCTTC
TRBD2 few 19 TRBJ2-1 TRBV4-2 CASSQELLAGGPVNNEQFF TGTGCCAGCAGCCAAGAGTTACTAGCGGGAGGGCCGGTTAACAATGAGCAGTTCTTC
TRBD2 - 15 TRBJ2-7 TRBV27 CASSVTGGTPYEQYF TGTGCCAGCAGTGTTACGGGGGGGACTCCGTACGAGCAGTACTTC
- - 14 TRBJ2-3 TRBV28 CASSPAGPTDTQYF TGTGCCAGCAGCCCCGCGGGCCCCACAGATACGCAGTATTTT
- once 16 TRBJ2-1 TRBV2 CASSEAPKGTYNEQFF TGTGCCAGCAGTGAAGCTCCAAAGGGGACCTACAATGAGCAGTTCTTC
- - 15 TRBJ2-5 TRBV9 CASSDQGLSQETQYF TGTGCCAGCAGCGACCAGGGGCTGAGCCAAGAGACCCAGTACTTC
TRBD1 - 15 TRBJ2-7 TRBV19 CASSITGAPTYEQYF TGTGCCAGTAGTATAACAGGGGCTCCTACCTACGAGCAGTACTTC
- - 14 TRBJ1-2 TRBV19 CASSTGGRGDGYTF TGTGCCAGTAGTACGGGGGGCCGGGGGGATGGCTACACCTTC
- - 17 TRBJ1-1 TRBV11-2 CASSLEEVRGWTTEAFF TGTGCCAGCAGCTTAGAGGAGGTCAGGGGATGGACCACTGAAGCTTTCTTT
- - 18 TRBJ1-6 TRBV21-1 CASSKEECSEGARSPLHF TGTGCCAGCAGCAAAGAGGAGTGTTCAGAGGGGGCCCGTTCACCCCTCCACTTT
- - 15 TRBJ2-1 TRBV19 CASSIAGPAYNEQFF TGTGCCAGTAGTATAGCAGGGCCCGCCTACAATGAGCAGTTCTTC
- once 13 TRBJ2-3 TRBV5-1 CASRSGSTDTQYF TGCGCCAGCAGGAGCGGGAGCACAGATACGCAGTATTTT
TRBD2 - 15 TRBJ2-1 TRBV9 CASSLGTSGGSEQFF TGTGCCAGCAGCCTGGGGACTAGCGGGGGGAGTGAGCAGTTCTTC
TRBD1 - 14 TRBJ2-1 TRBV3-1/TRBV3-2 CATEPGGGYNEQFF TGTGCCACCGAACCAGGGGGCGGCTACAATGAGCAGTTCTTC
- once 15 TRBJ1-1 TRBV7-2 CASSLGAGLNTEAFF TGTGCCAGCAGCTTAGGGGCAGGGTTGAACACTGAAGCTTTCTTT
- - 14 TRBJ1-4 TRBV6-2/TRBV6-3 CASSSLGTNEKLFF TGTGCCAGCAGCTCACTTGGAACTAATGAAAAACTGTTTTTT
TRBD2 - 16 TRBJ2-7 TRBV28 CASSPPTSGSSYEQYF TGTGCCAGCAGTCCCCCGACTAGCGGGTCTTCCTACGAGCAGTACTTC
- - 19 TRBJ2-2 TRBV14 CASSQVAASILSNTGELFF TGTGCCAGCAGCCAAGTCGCTGCTAGCATTTTGTCGAACACCGGGGAGCTGTTTTTT